The 14 T cell receptor beta chains listed next were all sequenced from one sample in a study of technical replicates of blood from several donors. Profiled with immunoSEQ multiplex PCR; TCRdb holds only in-frame clones, not every one. The data show fewer than 85,000 clones, with roughly 96% seen just once and approximately 0.3% held by the top ten. The source material was T cells isolated from PBMCs. Every receptor here comes from a human donor in good health.

V gene TRBV7-3 combines with J gene TRBJ2-3; TRBD1 agrees at 9 bases. CDR1 is SGHTA and CDR2 is FQGTGA in the germline V gene. With 5 bases clipped from V and 2 bases from J, the junction kept 5 bases outside the gene matches. The CDR3 extends over 15 amino acids. The CDR3 sequence is CASSLGQGLTDTQYF. CDR3 coding DNA: TGTGCCAGCAGCCTGGGACAGGGACTCACAGATACGCAGTATTTT.

The chain joins TRBV18 to TRBJ1-2; D is possibly TRBD1 (6 bases). This CDR3 contains 13 residues. In germline, CDR1 is KGHSH, CDR2 LQKENI. The V end lost 2 bases, the J end lost 7 bases, and 11 bases lay between the germline ends. CDR3 sequence reads: CASSPGGAGGYTF. Here the CDR3 DNA reads TGTGCCAGCTCACCAGGGGGGGCTGGTGGCTACACCTTC.

This clone was observed once. This chain uses TRBV19 with TRBJ2-7; 10 bases align to TRBD1. This CDR3 has 16 residues. V was clipped by 3 bases and J by 12 bases; unmatched bases: 17. In germline, CDR1 is LNHDA, CDR2 SQIVND (reference sequence). The CDR3 DNA reads as TGTGCCAGTAGTATCAGAGAAGGGACAGGGGCCCGTCTTATGTACTTC. Protein sequence: CASSIREGTGARLMYF.

V gene TRBV14 combines with J gene TRBJ2-1, with TRBD2 matching over 7 bases. The V and J ends lost 6 bases and 10 bases, in that order; junction bases with no gene match: 18. The CDR3 loop spans 16 amino acids. Looked up from germline, CDR1 is SGHDN and CDR2 is FVKESK. CDR3 sequence: CASRPSMGGRLWEQFF. CDR3 in DNA: TGTGCCAGCAGGCCTTCTATGGGAGGGCGGCTATGGGAGCAGTTCTTC.

Concerning this clone itself: Germline is not matched at one junction end, which may reflect a read error. The chain links TRBV11-2 to TRBJ1-5; D unresolved. Germline V CDR1 and CDR2: SGHAT, FQNNGV. The CDR3 runs to 13 residues. CDR3 residues: CASSLSLQQPQHF. The CDR3 region has the DNA TGTGCTAGCAGCTTATCCCTACAGCAGCCCCAGCATTTT.

This chain links TRBV9 with TRBJ2-5; a weak D match, TRBD2 (6 bases). Germline V lookup: CDR1 SGDLS, CDR2 YYNGEE. The CDR3 contains 16 residues. The V end lost 7 bases, the J end lost 5 bases, and 24 bases lay between the germline ends. This chain's CDR3 is CASSPYSGPGGETQYF. The CDR3 bases are TGTGCCAGCTCCCCTTATAGCGGACCCGGAGGGGAGACCCAGTACTTC.

The V and J genes are TRBV7-9 and TRBJ2-7, with a weak D call TRBD1 (5 bases). The length of the CDR3 is 15 residues. The V end was cut by 6 bases, the J end by 2 bases, with 17 bases between. Per the germline V gene, CDR1 is SEHNR and CDR2 is FQNEAQ (reference sequence). CDR3 DNA sequence: TGTGCCAGCAGTCGACAGCTCGAAATAGCCTACGAGCAGTACTTC. It codes for CASSRQLEIAYEQYF.

The chain uses TRBV6-5 and TRBJ2-1; D not resolved. The germline V and J ends were trimmed by 6 bases and 6 bases, with 6 bases remaining between them. Germline assignment: CDR1 MNHEY and CDR2 SVGAGI. There are 11 residues in the CDR3. The CDR3 here is CASRHSNEQFF. In DNA form, the CDR3 reads TGTGCCAGCAGGCATAGCAATGAGCAGTTCTTC.

The rearrangement joins TRBV19 to TRBJ2-1; 12 positions agree with TRBD1. The CDR3 totals 17 residues. V dropped 6 bases and J dropped 0; count of bases not matched to a gene: 6. Germline CDR1 is LNHDA and CDR2 is SQIVND (reference sequence). The CDR3 nucleotides read TGTGCCAGTAGCATGGGACAGGGGGCGGGCTCCTACAATGAGCAGTTCTTC. Its translation is CASSMGQGAGSYNEQFF.

This clone has a single count. V gene TRBV6-1 combines with J gene TRBJ2-2, with TRBD2 as a possible D gene (6 bases). Between the trimmed V and J ends, which lost 7 bases and 5 bases, there was a span of 14 bases. Germline V CDR1 and CDR2: MNHNS, SASEGT. The CDR3 has 14 amino acids. CDR3 sequence (DNA): TGTGCCAGCACCGGGACTTCCTTGACCGGGGAGCTGTTTTTT. Encoded protein: CASTGTSLTGELFF.

The chain employs TRBV27 and TRBJ1-1; D might be TRBD1 (5 bases). In germline, CDR1 is MNHEY, CDR2 SMNVEV (reference sequence). The CDR3 has 14 amino acids. Trimming cost V 8 bases and J 1 base, with 14 bases left between them. The CDR3 loop is CASGSGLGNTEAFF. CDR3 nucleotides: TGTGCCAGCGGCTCAGGGTTGGGGAACACTGAAGCTTTCTTT.

The chain recombines TRBV28 with TRBJ2-1, with 9 bases that match TRBD1. In germline, CDR1 is MDHEN, CDR2 SYDVKM. This CDR3 has 13 residues. After removal of 6 bases from V and 9 bases from J, the junction contained 6 bases not matched to a gene. The CDR3 sequence is CASRLQGAVEQFF. The DNA for the CDR3 is TGTGCCAGCAGATTACAGGGGGCGGTTGAGCAGTTCTTC.

The chain is built from TRBV7-3 and TRBJ1-4; D is perhaps TRBD1 (5 bases). V dropped 7 bases and J dropped 8 bases, with 17 bases sitting between them. The CDR3 consists of 14 residues. Germline V gene data show CDR1 as SGHTA and CDR2 as FQGTGA. The CDR3 DNA follows: TGTGCCAGCAACAAGGGGACTTTGCAAGAAAAACTGTTTTTT. Translating gives CASNKGTLQEKLFF.

This chain joins TRBV5-1 and TRBJ1-1; no reliable D call. Germline CDR1 SGHRS, CDR2 YFSETQ. With 0 bases removed from V and 4 bases from J, the gap between germline ends came to 10 bases. The CDR3 is made up of 14 amino acids. CDR3: CASSLAESFTEAFF. The DNA for the CDR3 is TGCGCCAGCAGCTTGGCCGAGAGTTTCACTGAAGCTTTCTTT.